Following are 15 T cell receptor beta chains from one sample sequenced in a study of beta chain features in type 1 diabetes. General study results and limits: Type 1 diabetes patients showed a moderate but significant shortening of TCRB CDR3s in all four CD4+ subsets.

The authors reverse transcribed all of the isolated RNA, so sequencing captured expressed TCRB transcripts. Method: immunoSEQ multiplex PCR; TCRdb's copy keeps in-frame clones and lacks some. The sample contains hundreds of thousands of clones, around 15% of which appear only once. The antigens these receptors bind are not known. Sequenced input: naive CD4+ T cells from blood. The receptor source for this set is a man younger than 35 with type 1 diabetes.

There are a few counts of this clone. The rearrangement links TRBV5-1 to TRBJ1-1, with unresolved D. Trimming took off 3 bases at V and 0 bases at J, with 12 bases between the two ends. Germline V gene data show CDR1 as SGHRS and CDR2 as YFSETQ. This CDR3 is built from 15 residues. The CDR3 DNA is TGCGCCAGCAGCTCTGACGGGGTCCTGAACACTGAAGCTTTCTTT. Translating it yields CASSSDGVLNTEAFF.

The gene calls are TRBV4-3 and TRBJ2-1; D is tentatively TRBD1 or TRBD2 (5 bases each). Germline V lookup: CDR1 LGHNA, CDR2 YSLEER. The CDR3 covers 16 residues. Deletions cut 1 base from V and 9 bases from J, with 19 bases between. CDR3: CASSQVGGGTFGEQFF. DNA of the CDR3: TGCGCCAGCAGCCAAGTTGGTGGGGGTACTTTCGGTGAGCAGTTCTTC.

This clone has just a few counts. Written as DNA, the CDR3 is TGCAGCCAAACCGGGACAGGAGGCCCAGATACGCAGTATTTT. Translating it yields CSQTGTGGPDTQYF. The chain recombines TRBV29-1 with TRBJ2-3, with 8 bases fitting TRBD1. Germline V CDR1 and CDR2: SQVTM, ANQGSEA. This CDR3 is built from 14 residues. With 8 bases clipped from V and 4 bases from J, the junction kept 11 bases outside the gene matches.

This clone was detected a few times. The J gene is TRBJ1-5, the V gene TRBV18; D is possibly TRBD1 (5 bases). The germline CDR1 and CDR2 sequences are KGHSH and LQKENI. This CDR3 comprises 15 residues. Trimming stripped 3 bases from V and 6 bases from J, with 15 bases between. This CDR3 reads CASSPRAIRGQPQHF. In nucleotides, the CDR3 is TGTGCCAGCTCACCCAGGGCAATTCGGGGTCAGCCCCAGCATTTT.

The sample holds a few counts of this clone. This chain joins TRBV9 and TRBJ2-3; D is unresolved. Trimming left V 2 bases short and J 2 bases short, with 12 bases between. Germline V CDR1 and CDR2: SGDLS, YYNGEE. This CDR3 is 15 amino acids long. The DNA for the CDR3 is TGTGCCAGCAGCGTCTACGCCCCCGCCACAGATACGCAGTATTTT. Protein sequence: CASSVYAPATDTQYF.

A few counts support this clone. The chain employs TRBV7-2 and TRBJ2-7; 10 bases agree with TRBD2. This CDR3 has 14 amino acids. V was pared by 4 bases and J by 1 base, with 1 base of the junction left unmatched. Germline V gene sequence: CDR1 SGHTA, CDR2 FQGNSA. The CDR3 DNA is TGTGCCAGCAGCTCGACTAGCGGGTCCTACGAGCAGTACTTC. This encodes CASSSTSGSYEQYF.

Only a few counts were recorded for this clone. The gene calls are TRBV18 and TRBJ2-5; D gene uncertain. Germline-derived CDR1 and CDR2 are KGHSH and LQKENI. The CDR3 length is 14 residues. Trimming took off 3 bases at V and 2 bases at J, with 10 bases between the two ends. In DNA, the CDR3 is TGTGCCAGCTCACCTACCAAGGCGCAAGAGACCCAGTACTTC. This gives the protein CASSPTKAQETQYF.

The chain employs TRBV14 and TRBJ2-2, with D unresolved. This CDR3 comprises 12 residues. Trimming left V 3 bases short and J 6 bases short, with 5 bases between. The germline V gene encodes CDR1 SGHDN and CDR2 FVKESK. The CDR3 DNA is TGTGCCAGCAGCCAGGGTCCCGGGGAGCTGTTTTTT. Translating gives CASSQGPGELFF.

This clone turned up a few times. The chain carries TRBV28 and TRBJ2-7, with 12 bases matching TRBD2. Germline V lookup: CDR1 MDHEN, CDR2 SYDVKM. The CDR3 length is 15 residues. V was pared by 8 bases and J by 4 bases, with 9 bases of the junction left unmatched. For the CDR3, the DNA is TGTGCCAGCGGACGACTAGCGGGGGAAAATTACGAGCAGTACTTC. This sequence encodes CASGRLAGENYEQYF.

This clone was found a few times. The chain is built from TRBV28 and TRBJ1-2, with 10 bases aligning to TRBD1. This CDR3 contains 17 residues. Trimming removed 3 bases from V and 7 bases from J; junction bases left unmatched: 14. Germline V gene data show CDR1 as MDHEN and CDR2 as SYDVKM. CDR3 DNA sequence: TGTGCCAGCAGTTTGGACAGAACCGGGACAGGGGCCGGTGGCTACACCTTC. Translating gives CASSLDRTGTGAGGYTF.

This clone showed up just a few times. The CDR3 loop is CASSPLSGRGGSGQFF. As DNA, the CDR3 is TGCGCCAGCAGCCCACTTAGCGGGAGAGGAGGATCCGGGCAGTTCTTC. The chain recombines TRBV5-1 with TRBJ2-1; 9 positions match TRBD2. CDR1 is SGHRS, CDR2 YFSETQ, per germline. CDR3 length equals 16 residues. J lost 12 bases, V lost 4 bases, and 17 bases had no gene match. The variable domain in full, with the rest retrieved from reference TRBV5-1 and TRBJ2-1, is KAGVTQTPRYLIKTRGQQVTLSCSPISGHRSVSWYQQTPGQGLQFLFEYFSETQRNKGNFPGRFSGRQFSNSRSEMNVSTLELGDSALYLCASSPLSGRGGSGQFFGPGTRLTVL.

The table lists this clone with a few counts. The chain joins TRBV7-9 to TRBJ2-1; D may be TRBD2 (6 bases). The V gene lost 5 bases and the J gene lost 6 bases, with 11 bases spanning the gap. The CDR3 covers 13 residues. Per germline, CDR1 SEHNR and CDR2 FQNEAQ (reference sequence). CDR3 in amino acids: CASSPLARNEQFF. DNA for the CDR3: TGTGCCAGCAGCCCACTAGCCCGCAATGAGCAGTTCTTC.

V is TRBV28 and J is TRBJ1-1; D possibly corresponds to TRBD1 (6 bases). Germline V gene sequence: CDR1 MDHEN, CDR2 SYDVKM. V shed 3 bases and J shed 6 bases, with 14 bases lying between them. There are 14 residues in the CDR3. The CDR3 reads CASSFADSSPEAFF. In DNA form, the CDR3 reads TGTGCCAGCAGTTTCGCGGACAGCTCCCCTGAAGCTTTCTTT.

In its sample, this clone was seen a few times. A read error may produce the germline difference seen at one junction end. CDR3 sequence: CASSEANYGQYF. The CDR3 nucleotides read TGTGCCAGCAGTGAAGCTAACTACGGGCAGTACTTC. The chain employs TRBV6-5 and TRBJ2-7; D unclear. The CDR3 loop spans 12 amino acids. Germline assignment: CDR1 MNHEY and CDR2 SVGAGI.

This clone was picked up a small number of times. V usage is TRBV7-9 and J usage is TRBJ2-2, with D perhaps assigned TRBD1 or TRBD2 (5 bases each). This CDR3 is built from 13 residues. Germline loops: CDR1 SEHNR, CDR2 FQNEAQ (reference sequence). V gave up 1 base and J gave up 6 bases, with 6 bases separating them. CDR3 in DNA: TGTGCCAGCAGCTTAGAGGGACCCGGGGAGCTGTTTTTT. Protein: CASSLEGPGELFF.